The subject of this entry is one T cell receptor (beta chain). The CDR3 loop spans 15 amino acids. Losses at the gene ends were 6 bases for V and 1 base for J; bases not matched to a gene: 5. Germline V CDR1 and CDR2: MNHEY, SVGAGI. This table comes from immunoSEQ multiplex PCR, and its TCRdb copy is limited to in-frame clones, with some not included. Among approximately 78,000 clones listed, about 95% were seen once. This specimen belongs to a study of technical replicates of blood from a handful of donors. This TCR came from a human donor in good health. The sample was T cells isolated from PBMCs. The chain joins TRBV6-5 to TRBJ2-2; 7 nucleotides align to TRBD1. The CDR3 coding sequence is TGTGCCAGCAGCCCTTGGGACAGGAACACCGGGGAGCTGTTTTTT. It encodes CASSPWDRNTGELFF.